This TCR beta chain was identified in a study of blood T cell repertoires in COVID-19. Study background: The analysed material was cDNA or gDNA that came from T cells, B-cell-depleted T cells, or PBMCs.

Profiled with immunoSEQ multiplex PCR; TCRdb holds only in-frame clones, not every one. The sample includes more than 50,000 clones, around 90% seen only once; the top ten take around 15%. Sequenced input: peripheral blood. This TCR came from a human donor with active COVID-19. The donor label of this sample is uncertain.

CDR3 amino acids: CASGPGTEAFF. CDR3 sequence (DNA): TGTGCCAGCGGCCCGGGCACTGAAGCTTTCTTT. The genes are TRBV3-1 (or the pseudogene TRBV3-2) and TRBJ1-1; D is unresolved. CDR3 size: 11 residues. Germline CDR1 and CDR2: LGHDT and YNNKEL (reference sequence). Trimming left V 8 bases short and J 4 bases short, with 8 bases between.